Following are 6 T cell receptor beta chains from one sample sequenced in a study of T-cell reconstitution after alpha-beta-depleted transplantation in children. Molecular barcoding with unique molecular identifiers was used for the TCRbeta library. From the PCR reads, TCRdb called clonotypes with MiXCR, one entry per CDR3 protein. Of approximately 500,000 distinct CDR3 sequences in the sample, 10% were seen once. The starting material was PBMCs, obtained before TCRalphabeta/CD19-depleted stem cell transplant. The origin of the receptors is a child aged 2-9 years with inherited bone marrow failure, due to receive a stem cell transplant.

This clonotype was observed many times. The chain carries TRBV27 and TRBJ1-5; D remains unclear. The CDR3 is 14 residues long. CDR1 is MNHEY and CDR2 is SMNVEV in the germline V gene (reference sequence). Trimming removed 6 bases from V and 1 base from J, with 10 bases in between. Here the CDR3 reads CASSARRSNQPQHF. In DNA form, the CDR3 reads TGTGCCAGCAGCGCCAGACGAAGCAATCAGCCCCAGCATTTT.

This clonotype was seen repeatedly, ten times or more. The CDR3 nucleotides read TGCGCCAGCAGCTCGGAAGCACAGGGAGACGGGCAGTACTTC. It codes for CASSSEAQGDGQYF. The rearrangement joins TRBV5-1 to TRBJ2-7, with a tentative D call TRBD1 (6 bases). The V and J ends lost 3 bases and 9 bases respectively, with 19 bases between them. The CDR3 runs 14 residues. In germline, CDR1 is SGHRS, CDR2 YFSETQ.

This clonotype was counted ten times or more. The genes are TRBV6-2 or TRBV6-3 and TRBJ2-7; D gene uncertain. The CDR3 totals 12 residues. Trimming cost V 1 base and J 3 bases, with 4 bases left between them. From germline, CDR1 is MNHEY and CDR2 SVGEGT. The CDR3 region has the DNA TGTGCCAGCAGTTACTTTTTCTACGAGCAGTACTTC. Translating it yields CASSYFFYEQYF.

As regards this clonotype: Being one base from a much bigger clone, this may be a read error. The genes are TRBV4-3 and TRBJ2-7; no definite D call. The length of the CDR3 is 17 residues. CDR1 and CDR2 from the germline V gene are LGHNA and YSLEER. The CDR3 DNA is TGCGCCAGCAGCCAAGCCTTTGCACCCCGGCAGGCGTACGACCAGTACTTC. Translated, it gives CASSQAFAPRQAYDQYF.

J is TRBJ2-3 and V is TRBV7-2; 9 bases agree with TRBD2. The V and J ends lost 3 bases and 4 bases, in that order; junction bases with no gene match: 8. Germline V gene data show CDR1 as SGHTA and CDR2 as FQGNSA. The length of the CDR3 is 16 residues. In DNA form, the CDR3 reads TGTGCCAGCAGCTTCCGTAGACTAGCGGCATCAGATACGCAGTATTTT. It is translated as CASSFRRLAASDTQYF. Full variable domain (missing parts from reference TRBV7-2 and TRBJ2-3): GAGVSQSPSNKVTEKGKDVELRCDPISGHTALYWYRQSLGQGLEFLIYFQGNSAPDKSGLPSDRFSAERTGGSVSTLTIQRTQQEDSAVYLCASSFRRLAASDTQYFGPGTRLTVL.

This clonotype was recorded many times. The rearrangement links TRBV9 to TRBJ2-3, with D possibly called TRBD1 or TRBD2 (5 bases each). The CDR3 is 14 amino acids. V was cut by 3 bases and J by 2 bases, with 10 bases left in between. Germline V lookup: CDR1 SGDLS, CDR2 YYNGEE. This chain's CDR3 is CASSARDLTDTQYF. DNA for the CDR3: TGTGCCAGCAGCGCGAGGGACCTCACAGATACGCAGTATTTT.